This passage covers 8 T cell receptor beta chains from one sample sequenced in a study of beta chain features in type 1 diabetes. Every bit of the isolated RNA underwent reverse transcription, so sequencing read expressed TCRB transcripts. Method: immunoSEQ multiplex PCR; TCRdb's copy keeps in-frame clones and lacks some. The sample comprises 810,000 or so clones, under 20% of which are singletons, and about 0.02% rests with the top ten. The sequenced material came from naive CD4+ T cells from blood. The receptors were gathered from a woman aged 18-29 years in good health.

CDR3 protein: CASISPSGGYNEQFF. The CDR3 DNA is TGTGCCAGTATCTCCCCTAGCGGGGGCTACAATGAGCAGTTCTTC. The chain couples TRBV19 to TRBJ2-1, with 10 bases identical to TRBD2. The CDR3 totals 15 residues. Per the germline V gene, CDR1 is LNHDA and CDR2 is SQIVND (reference sequence). Trimming cost V 7 bases and J 3 bases; bases outside gene matches: 6.

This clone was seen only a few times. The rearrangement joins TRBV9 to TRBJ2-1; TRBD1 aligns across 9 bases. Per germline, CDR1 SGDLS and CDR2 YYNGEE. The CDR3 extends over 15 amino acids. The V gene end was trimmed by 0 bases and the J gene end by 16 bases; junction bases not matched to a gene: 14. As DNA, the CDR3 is TGTGCCAGCAGCGTAGAACCAATCCCGGGACAGGGAGTTTTCTTC. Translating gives CASSVEPIPGQGVFF.

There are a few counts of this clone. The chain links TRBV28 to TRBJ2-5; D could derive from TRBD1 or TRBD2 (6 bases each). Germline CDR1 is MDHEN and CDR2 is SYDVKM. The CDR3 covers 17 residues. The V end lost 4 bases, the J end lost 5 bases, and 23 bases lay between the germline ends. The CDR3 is CASSSASSGGLRETQYF. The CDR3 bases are TGTGCCAGCAGTTCCGCCTCCTCTGGGGGGCTACGGGAGACCCAGTACTTC.

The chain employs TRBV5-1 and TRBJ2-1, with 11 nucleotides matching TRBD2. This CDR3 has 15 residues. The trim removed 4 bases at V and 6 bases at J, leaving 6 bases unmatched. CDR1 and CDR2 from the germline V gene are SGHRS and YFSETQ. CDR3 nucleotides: TGCGCCAGCAGCCAAGGACTAGCGGGCCGCAATGAGCAGTTCTTC. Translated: CASSQGLAGRNEQFF.

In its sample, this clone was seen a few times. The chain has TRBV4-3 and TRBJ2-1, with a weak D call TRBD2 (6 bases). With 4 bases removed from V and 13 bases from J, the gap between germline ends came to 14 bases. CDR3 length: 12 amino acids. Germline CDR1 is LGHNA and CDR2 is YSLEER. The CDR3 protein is CASSRTSGLQFF. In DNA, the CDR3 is TGCGCCAGCAGCCGAACGTCGGGACTTCAGTTCTTC.

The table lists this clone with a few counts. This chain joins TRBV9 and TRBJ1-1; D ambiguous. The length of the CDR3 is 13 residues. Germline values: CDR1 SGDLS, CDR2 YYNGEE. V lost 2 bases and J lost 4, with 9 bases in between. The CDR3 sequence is CASSVGKGTEAFF. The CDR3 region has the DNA TGTGCCAGCAGCGTCGGGAAGGGCACTGAAGCTTTCTTT.

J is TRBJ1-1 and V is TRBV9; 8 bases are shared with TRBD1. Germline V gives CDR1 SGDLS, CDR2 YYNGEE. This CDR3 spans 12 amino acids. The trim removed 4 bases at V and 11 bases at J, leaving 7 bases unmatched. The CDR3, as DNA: TGTGCCAGCAGCCCACAACAGGGGGTTGCTTTCTTT. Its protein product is CASSPQQGVAFF.

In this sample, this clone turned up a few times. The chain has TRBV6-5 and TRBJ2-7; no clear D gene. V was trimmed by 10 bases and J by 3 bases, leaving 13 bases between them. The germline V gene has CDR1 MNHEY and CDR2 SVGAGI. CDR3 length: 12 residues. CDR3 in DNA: TGTGCCACCACGGACCGAAACTACGAGCAGTACTTC. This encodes CATTDRNYEQYF.